The entry below describes one TCR beta chain. Germline V gives CDR1 SGHTA, CDR2 FQGNSA. Deletions cut 8 bases from V and 7 bases from J, with 24 bases between. There are 15 residues in the CDR3. The protocol was immunoSEQ multiplex PCR, while the TCRdb copy is restricted to in-frame clones and leaves out a portion. Seen here are more than 300,000 clones, about 86% observed once, and the top ten hold roughly 2.1%. The sample originates from a study of Ad26.COV2.S vaccination and SARS-CoV-2 variants. Treatment: approximately 18 received Ad26.COV2.S at low or high dose, single or two shots; several received placebo; per-sample allocation not given. The investigators took samples on day 63 after the first vaccine or placebo injection.

This material consisted of peripheral blood, taken in a trial of Ad26.COV2.S vaccine versus placebo. The rearrangement uses TRBV7-2 and TRBJ2-7; possibly TRBD2 for D (6 bases). The receptor was derived from a person aged 18-60 years who received the Ad26.COV2.S COVID-19 vaccine or a placebo. DNA of the CDR3: TGTGCCAGCCGCGGTCCGGGGGTAGGCCTACGAGAGCAGTACTTC. Translating it yields CASRGPGVGLREQYF.